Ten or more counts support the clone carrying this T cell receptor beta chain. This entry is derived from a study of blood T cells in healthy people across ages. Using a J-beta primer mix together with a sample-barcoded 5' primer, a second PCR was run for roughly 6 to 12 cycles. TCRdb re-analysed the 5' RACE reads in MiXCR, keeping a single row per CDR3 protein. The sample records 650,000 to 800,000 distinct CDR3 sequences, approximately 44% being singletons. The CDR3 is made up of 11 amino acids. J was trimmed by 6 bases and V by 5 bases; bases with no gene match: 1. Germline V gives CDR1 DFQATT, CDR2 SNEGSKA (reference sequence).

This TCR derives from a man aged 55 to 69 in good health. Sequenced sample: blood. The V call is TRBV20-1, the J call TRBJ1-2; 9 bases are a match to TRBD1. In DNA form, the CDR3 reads TGCAGTGCTGGGACAGGGAATGGCTACACCTTC. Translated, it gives CSAGTGNGYTF.